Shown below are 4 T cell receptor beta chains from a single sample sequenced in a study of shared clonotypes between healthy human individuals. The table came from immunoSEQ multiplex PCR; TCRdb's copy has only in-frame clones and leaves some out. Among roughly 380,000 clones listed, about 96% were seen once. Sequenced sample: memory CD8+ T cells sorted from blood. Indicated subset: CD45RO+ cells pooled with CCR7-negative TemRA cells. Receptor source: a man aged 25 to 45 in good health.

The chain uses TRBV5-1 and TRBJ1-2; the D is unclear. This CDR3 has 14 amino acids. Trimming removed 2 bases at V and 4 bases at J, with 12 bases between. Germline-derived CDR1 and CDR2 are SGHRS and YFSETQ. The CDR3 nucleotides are TGCGCCAGCAGCTTTCCCAGACCACCCTATGGCTACACCTTC. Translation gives CASSFPRPPYGYTF. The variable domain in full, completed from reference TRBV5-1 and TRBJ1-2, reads KAGVTQTPRYLIKTRGQQVTLSCSPISGHRSVSWYQQTPGQGLQFLFEYFSETQRNKGNFPGRFSGRQFSNSRSEMNVSTLELGDSALYLCASSFPRPPYGYTFGSGTRLTVV.

The CDR3 loop reads CASSPPGGATEAFF. The CDR3, as DNA: TGTGCCAGCAGTCCGCCCGGGGGGGCGACTGAAGCTTTCTTT. This chain joins TRBV6-5 and TRBJ1-1; tentative D call: TRBD1 (6 bases). This CDR3 has 14 residues. V lost 5 bases to trimming and J lost 5 bases, with 15 bases between them. CDR1 and CDR2 (germline): MNHEY, SVGAGI.

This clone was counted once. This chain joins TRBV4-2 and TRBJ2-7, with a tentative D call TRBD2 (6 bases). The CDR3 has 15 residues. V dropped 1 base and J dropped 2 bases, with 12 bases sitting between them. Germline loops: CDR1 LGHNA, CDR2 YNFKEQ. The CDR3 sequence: CASSQVELATYEQYF. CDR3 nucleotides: TGTGCCAGCAGCCAAGTCGAACTAGCCACCTACGAGCAGTACTTC.

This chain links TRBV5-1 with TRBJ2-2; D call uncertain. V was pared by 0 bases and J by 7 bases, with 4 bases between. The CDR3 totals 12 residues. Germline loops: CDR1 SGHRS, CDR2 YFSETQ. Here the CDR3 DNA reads TGCGCCAGCAGCTTGGACCTCGGGGAGCTGTTTTTT. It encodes CASSLDLGELFF.